The 4 T cell receptor beta chains below were found in one sample sequenced in a study of identical twins. TCRdb called the 5' RACE reads again in MiXCR, with one record for every CDR3 protein. The profile shows more than 200,000 distinct CDR3 sequences, about 14% of them singletons. Input material: memory (CD45RO+) T cells sorted from blood. The receptors derive from a woman aged 18-35 years in good health.

The chain is built from TRBV7-9 and TRBJ1-6; maybe TRBD1 (6 bases). CDR1 is SEHNR and CDR2 is FQNEAQ in the germline V gene (reference sequence). The CDR3 has 15 amino acids. Trimming stripped 10 bases from V and 3 bases from J, with 16 bases between. The CDR3 loop is CAIDGGVRYNSPLHF. In DNA, the CDR3 is TGTGCCATCGACGGGGGCGTCCGCTATAATTCACCCCTCCACTTT. The complete variable domain, with remaining parts taken from reference TRBV7-9 and TRBJ1-6, reads DTGVSQNPRHKITKRGQNVTFRCDPISEHNRLYWYRQTLGQGPEFLTYFQNEAQLEKSRLLSDRFSAERPKGSFSTLEIQRTEQGDSAMYLCAIDGGVRYNSPLHFGNGTRLTVT.

This clonotype was picked up many times. The V and J genes are TRBV12-3 or TRBV12-4 and TRBJ2-1, with D unclear. This CDR3 has 14 amino acids. V was cut by 0 bases and J by 7 bases, with 10 bases left in between. The CDR3 coding sequence is TGTGCCAGCAGTTTAGCGACGTTGTGGAATGAGCAGTTCTTC. It encodes CASSLATLWNEQFF.

J is TRBJ2-3 and V is TRBV12-3 or TRBV12-4; 12 nucleotides line up with TRBD1. Unmatched junction bases numbered 5, after V lost 6 bases and J lost 7 bases. This CDR3 contains 14 residues. CDR3 sequence reads: CASRGTGGRNTQYF. CDR3 nucleotides: TGTGCCAGCAGGGGGACAGGGGGCAGAAATACGCAGTATTTT.

In this sample, this clonotype turned up a few times. The gene calls are TRBV20-1 and TRBJ2-7; possible D gene TRBD2, 5 bases. There are 14 residues in the CDR3. Deletions cut 2 bases from V and 2 bases from J, with 13 bases between. In germline, CDR1 is DFQATT, CDR2 SNEGSKA (reference sequence). The CDR3 DNA follows: TGCAGTGCTAGACGTGGAGGAGGAACCTACGAGCAGTACTTC. Its translation: CSARRGGGTYEQYF.